Below are 29 T cell receptor beta chains sequenced from a single sample in a study of T cell responses to AZD1222 COVID-19 vaccine (dated by TCRdb to the early 2020s). The method was the immunoSEQ multiplex PCR assay. Held by TCRdb, this immuneACCESS table contains in-frame sequences only and omits some clones. Under half of the omission traces to an unresolved V gene where checked; the cause of the rest is unknown. The sample table lists approximately 130,000 clones, around 86% of them with a count of one. About 2.9% of the sample belongs to the ten largest clones. The sample's time point, from its label and the paper: about 28 days (+/-7) after the second vaccine dose. This specimen was peripheral blood, taken 28 days after the second AZD1222 dose. Receptors were obtained from an adult who received the AZD1222 COVID-19 vaccine.

CDR3 coding DNA: TGTGCCAGCAGCCGACGCAGGGGGCGGGAGACCCAGTACTTC. Its translation: CASSRRRGRETQYF. This chain connects TRBV3-1 (or the pseudogene TRBV3-2) to TRBJ2-5, with 8 bases fitting TRBD1. CDR1 is LGHDT, CDR2 YNNKEL, per germline (reference sequence). The CDR3 totals 14 residues. Trimming took 4 bases from V and 5 from J; bases not matched to a gene: 6.

The table lists this clone with a few counts. Other DNA sequences from this sample encode an identical CDR3 as well. The gene calls are TRBV9 and TRBJ2-5; D gene ambiguous. The CDR3 runs to 13 residues. Germline CDR1 reads SGDLS; CDR2 reads YYNGEE. V dropped 4 bases and J dropped 1 base, with 8 bases sitting between them. In DNA form, the CDR3 reads TGTGCCAGCAGCCCCTCCCGCCAAGAGACCCAGTACTTC. Amino acids: CASSPSRQETQYF.

The genes are TRBV24-1 and TRBJ1-5; D unclear. The CDR3 length is 14 residues. The ends were cut back, 4 bases at V and 5 bases at J, with 11 bases in the middle. Germline-derived CDR1 and CDR2 are KGHDR and SFDVKD. The DNA for the CDR3 is TGTGCCACCAGTGACTACCAATGGGATCAGCCCCAGCATTTT. This encodes CATSDYQWDQPQHF.

This rearrangement joins TRBV6-5 to TRBJ1-5; TRBD1 is a possible D gene (6 bases). The CDR3 length is 14 residues. The germline V and J ends were trimmed by 5 bases and 11 bases, with 19 bases remaining between them. From germline, CDR1 is MNHEY and CDR2 SVGAGI. The CDR3 DNA reads as TGTGCCAGCAGTACGACAGGAGGGGCAACGGCCCAGCATTTT. This codes for CASSTTGGATAQHF.

The chain employs TRBV3-1 (or the pseudogene TRBV3-2) and TRBJ2-5, with 8 positions matching TRBD2. Germline V gene sequence: CDR1 LGHDT, CDR2 YNNKEL (reference sequence). V shed 4 bases and J 6 bases; nucleotides not matched to a gene: 16. The CDR3 covers 17 residues. The CDR3 region is CASSPLVGAGGRQTQYF. The CDR3, as DNA: TGTGCCAGCAGCCCCTTGGTGGGGGCGGGGGGCCGGCAGACCCAGTACTTC.

This chain links TRBV4-1 with TRBJ1-4, with 7 bases matching TRBD1. The CDR3 runs to 16 residues. Germline V gene data show CDR1 as MGHRA and CDR2 as YSYEKL. The V and J ends lost 7 bases and 8 bases, in that order; junction bases with no gene match: 16. The CDR3 bases are TGCGCCAGCACCCCTACACCGGCACAGGGGAAAGAAAAACTGTTTTTT. Residues: CASTPTPAQGKEKLFF.

The chain couples TRBV7-3 to TRBJ2-3; 9 positions agree with TRBD1. Germline CDR1 SGHTA, CDR2 FQGTGA. Trimming removed 3 bases from V and 0 bases from J; junction bases left unmatched: 7. CDR3 size: 17 residues. The CDR3 DNA sequence: TGTGCCAGCAGCTTGGGACAGGGAATCGCTAGCACAGATACGCAGTATTTT. Its protein is CASSLGQGIASTDTQYF.

The chain carries TRBV25-1 and TRBJ2-7; D is uncertain. CDR1 and CDR2 (germline): MGHDK, SYGVNS. Trimming left V 5 bases short and J 2 bases short, with 10 bases between. The CDR3 runs to 13 residues. CDR3 amino acids: CASSTSTPYEQYF. CDR3 in DNA: TGTGCCAGCAGTACCTCCACGCCCTACGAGCAGTACTTC.

The rearrangement joins TRBV7-9 to TRBJ2-1, with TRBD2 identical over 7 bases. The CDR3 covers 16 residues. Germline values: CDR1 SEHNR, CDR2 FQNEAQ (reference sequence). The V segment lost 4 bases and the J segment 3 bases; nucleotides outside the gene matches: 9. This chain's CDR3 is CASSSTRLALYNEQFF. The CDR3 nucleotides read TGTGCCAGCAGCTCCACCCGACTAGCTCTCTACAATGAGCAGTTCTTC.

The rearrangement uses TRBV23-1 and TRBJ1-4; 8 nucleotides match TRBD1. TRBV23-1 is an open reading frame, and its role is uncertain. There are 19 residues in the CDR3. The trim removed 6 bases at V and 0 bases at J, leaving 15 bases unmatched. The CDR3 is CASSPMGPDRAATNEKLFF. Here the CDR3 DNA reads TGCGCCAGCAGCCCAATGGGTCCGGACAGGGCCGCAACTAATGAAAAACTGTTTTTT.

The gene calls are TRBV7-9 and TRBJ1-2; TRBD1 agrees at 11 bases. Germline V CDR1 and CDR2: SEHNR, FQNEAQ (reference sequence). The CDR3 has 14 residues. With V trimmed by 3 bases and J by 7 bases, 4 bases remained unmatched. The chain's CDR3 is CASSLDRGRIGYTF. In nucleotides, the CDR3 is TGTGCCAGCAGCTTGGACAGGGGGCGCATTGGCTACACCTTC.

V is TRBV6-5 and J is TRBJ2-2, with TRBD1 matching over 10 bases. Germline CDR1 reads MNHEY; CDR2 reads SVGAGI. With 6 bases clipped from V and 4 bases from J, the junction kept 5 bases outside the gene matches. The length of the CDR3 is 15 residues. DNA of the CDR3: TGTGCCAGCAGCTCTGGGACAGGGGCCACCGGGGAGCTGTTTTTT. It codes for CASSSGTGATGELFF.

V and J are TRBV5-1 and TRBJ1-1, with D maybe TRBD1 (6 bases). The CDR3 runs to 13 residues. Germline CDR1 and CDR2: SGHRS and YFSETQ. V was pared by 1 base and J by 5 bases, with 9 bases between. In DNA, the CDR3 is TGCGCCAGCAGCTTGCACAGGGAAACTGAAGCTTTCTTT. Protein: CASSLHRETEAFF.

J is TRBJ1-3 and V is TRBV7-2; D remains ambiguous. CDR1 is SGHTA and CDR2 is FQGNSA in the germline V gene. The CDR3 is made up of 14 amino acids. V shed 7 bases and J shed 0 bases, with 10 bases lying between them. CDR3 nucleotides: TGTGCCAGCACCCAACGGGGCTCTGGAAACACCATATATTTT. Protein: CASTQRGSGNTIYF. Using reference TRBV7-2 and TRBJ1-3 for the parts outside the CDR3, the full variable domain is GAGVSQSPSNKVTEKGKDVELRCDPISGHTALYWYRQSLGQGLEFLIYFQGNSAPDKSGLPSDRFSAERTGGSVSTLTIQRTQQEDSAVYLCASTQRGSGNTIYFGEGSWLTVV.

This chain joins TRBV6-5 and TRBJ1-1; D might be TRBD1 (5 bases). CDR1 is MNHEY and CDR2 is SVGAGI in the germline V gene. The V and J ends lost 6 bases and 3 bases respectively, with 14 bases between them. CDR3 length: 14 residues. The CDR3 region is CASSYVPGDTEAFF. The CDR3 nucleotides read TGTGCCAGCAGCTATGTTCCGGGGGACACTGAAGCTTTCTTT.

The chain is built from TRBV6-5 and TRBJ1-3, with D possibly matching TRBD1 (5 bases). CDR1 and CDR2 (germline): MNHEY, SVGAGI. The germline V and J ends were trimmed by 8 bases and 1 base, with 9 bases remaining between them. The CDR3 runs to 13 residues. DNA of the CDR3: TGTGCCAGCCTGGGGGTATCTGGAAACACCATATATTTT. This sequence encodes CASLGVSGNTIYF.

V and J are TRBV5-1 and TRBJ1-2, with 8 bases identical to TRBD1. CDR1 and CDR2 from the germline V gene are SGHRS and YFSETQ. The trim removed 0 bases at V and 7 bases at J, leaving 5 bases unmatched. This CDR3 has 14 amino acids. This CDR3 is CASSLEDRDPGYTF. CDR3 nucleotides: TGCGCCAGCAGCTTGGAGGACAGGGACCCTGGCTACACCTTC.

This chain links TRBV5-1 with TRBJ2-5; D not resolved. Trimming pared 4 bases from V and 2 bases from J, leaving 6 bases between. The CDR3 has 12 residues. Germline V gene data show CDR1 as SGHRS and CDR2 as YFSETQ. The CDR3 loop reads CASSEKQETQYF. CDR3 sequence (DNA): TGCGCCAGCAGCGAGAAACAAGAGACCCAGTACTTC.

This chain links TRBV28 with TRBJ2-1; 12 bases are shared with TRBD2. The CDR3 loop spans 15 amino acids. The V gene's germline CDR1 is MDHEN and CDR2 SYDVKM. Trimming cost V 5 bases and J 6 bases; bases outside gene matches: 5. The CDR3 sequence: CASSVPGLAGNEQFF. The CDR3 DNA follows: TGTGCCAGCAGTGTACCGGGACTAGCGGGCAATGAGCAGTTCTTC.

The chain couples TRBV18 to TRBJ1-1; D gene uncertain. This CDR3 has 16 residues. The germline gives CDR1 KGHSH, CDR2 LQKENI. With 6 bases removed from V and 2 bases from J, the gap between germline ends came to 19 bases. The CDR3 here is CASSQRLAAGNTEAFF. CDR3 nucleotides: TGTGCCAGCTCCCAACGCCTCGCGGCAGGTAACACTGAAGCTTTCTTT.

This clone was found once. The rearrangement joins TRBV5-1 to TRBJ2-2; tentative D call: TRBD1 (6 bases). The germline gives CDR1 SGHRS, CDR2 YFSETQ. This CDR3 spans 16 amino acids. The V and J ends lost 0 bases and 4 bases respectively, with 13 bases between them. The CDR3 nucleotides are TGCGCCAGCAGCTTGGTTTGGGGGCCGGTCACCGGGGAGCTGTTTTTT. This translates into CASSLVWGPVTGELFF.

For the CDR3, the DNA is TGTGCCAGCAGTGGGGGACAGGGACGCTACGAGCAGTACTTC. Translation gives CASSGGQGRYEQYF. The V and J genes are TRBV2 and TRBJ2-7, with 9 bases matching TRBD1. CDR1 and CDR2 from the germline V gene are SNHLY and FYNNEI. CDR3 length: 14 amino acids. Germline trimming cut 4 bases from V and 3 bases from J; bases unmatched to any gene: 4.

As regards this clone: At one end the junction does not follow the germline gene, possibly because of a read error. The rearrangement links TRBV7-7 to TRBJ2-1; TRBD2 matches at 11 bases. The CDR3 has 15 amino acids. Germline CDR1 is SSHAT and CDR2 is FNYEAQ (reference sequence). CDR3 in amino acids: CASSRLAGRDNEQFF. The CDR3 DNA reads as TGTGCTAGCAGCCGACTAGCGGGGCGAGACAATGAGCAGTTCTTC.

The V call is TRBV27, the J call TRBJ1-6; no reliable D call. Germline V gene data show CDR1 as MNHEY and CDR2 as SMNVEV (reference sequence). The V gene lost 6 bases and the J gene lost 9 bases, with 12 bases spanning the gap. The CDR3 length is 13 residues. The CDR3 is CASSRLDGSPLHF. The CDR3 DNA is TGTGCCAGCAGCCGCCTTGATGGTTCACCCCTCCACTTT.

A word on this clone: One end of the junction varies from germline; a read error may be responsible. The chain carries TRBV2 and TRBJ2-4; the match to TRBD2 covers 10 bases. The germline V gene has CDR1 SNHLY and CDR2 FYNNEI. The CDR3 is 15 residues long. CDR3 sequence (DNA): TGTGCCAGCAATGAAGGGGGGACTAGCGCCTGGCTTCAGTACTTC. Residues: CASNEGGTSAWLQYF.

The chain combines TRBV11-3 with TRBJ2-7; tentative D call: TRBD1 (7 bases). Germline V gene data show CDR1 as SGHNT and CDR2 as YENEEA. The germline V and J ends were trimmed by 5 bases and 9 bases, with 20 bases remaining between them. The CDR3 is 14 residues long. For the CDR3, the DNA is TGTGCCAGCAGCCACCGACAGGGCCAGGGGGGGCAGTACTTC. It is translated as CASSHRQGQGGQYF.

This rearrangement joins TRBV27 to TRBJ1-6; D is ambiguous. The CDR3 is 14 amino acids. V was pared by 2 bases and J by 7 bases, with 9 bases between. From germline, CDR1 is MNHEY and CDR2 SMNVEV (reference sequence). The CDR3 nucleotides read TGTGCCAGCAGTTTAAACGGGATCAATTCACCCCTCCACTTT. As protein: CASSLNGINSPLHF.

This chain connects TRBV5-8 to TRBJ1-6; 8 bases agree with TRBD1. The CDR3 runs 13 residues. Germline trimming cut 5 bases from V and 7 bases from J; bases unmatched to any gene: 2. CDR1 and CDR2 (germline): SGHTS, YDEGEE. This CDR3 is CASRGQVNSPLHF. The DNA for the CDR3 is TGTGCCAGCAGGGGACAGGTGAATTCACCCCTCCACTTT.

The gene calls are TRBV11-2 and TRBJ2-4, with no clear D. The CDR3 length is 15 residues. Deletions cut 8 bases from V and 1 base from J, with 15 bases between. Germline V gene lookup returns CDR1 SGHAT and CDR2 FQNNGV. In DNA form, the CDR3 reads TGTGCCAGCCAATGGGCCCTCGGCGCCAAAAACATTCAGTACTTC. It codes for CASQWALGAKNIQYF.